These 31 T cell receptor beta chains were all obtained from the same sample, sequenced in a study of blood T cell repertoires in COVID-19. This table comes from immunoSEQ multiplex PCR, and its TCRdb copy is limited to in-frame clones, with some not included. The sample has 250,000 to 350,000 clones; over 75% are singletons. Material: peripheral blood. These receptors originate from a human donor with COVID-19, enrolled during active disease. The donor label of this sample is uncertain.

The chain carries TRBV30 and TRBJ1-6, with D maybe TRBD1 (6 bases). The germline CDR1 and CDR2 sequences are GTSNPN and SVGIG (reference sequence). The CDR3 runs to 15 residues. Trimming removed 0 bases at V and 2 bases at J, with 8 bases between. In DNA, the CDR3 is TGTGCCTGGAGTGTAAGGGGGACCTATAATTCACCCCTCCACTTT. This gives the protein CAWSVRGTYNSPLHF.

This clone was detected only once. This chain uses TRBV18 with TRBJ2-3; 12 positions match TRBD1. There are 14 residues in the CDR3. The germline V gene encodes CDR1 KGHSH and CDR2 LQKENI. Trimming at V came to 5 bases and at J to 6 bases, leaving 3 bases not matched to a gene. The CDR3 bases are TGTGCCAGCTCAGGGACAGGGGGCCAGGATACGCAGTATTTT. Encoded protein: CASSGTGGQDTQYF.

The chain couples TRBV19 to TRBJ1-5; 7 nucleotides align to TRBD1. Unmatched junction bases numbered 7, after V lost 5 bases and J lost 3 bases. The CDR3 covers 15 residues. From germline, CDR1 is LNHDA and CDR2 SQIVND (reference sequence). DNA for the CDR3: TGTGCCAGTAGTCTTGGGACAGCGTCCAATCAGCCCCAGCATTTT. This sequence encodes CASSLGTASNQPQHF.

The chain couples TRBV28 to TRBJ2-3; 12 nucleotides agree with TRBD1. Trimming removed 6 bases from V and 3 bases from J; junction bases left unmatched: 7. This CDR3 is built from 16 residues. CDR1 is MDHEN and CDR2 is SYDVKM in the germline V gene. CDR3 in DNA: TGTGCCAGCAGCCGGGACAGGGGGCAAGTAACAGATACGCAGTATTTT. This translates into CASSRDRGQVTDTQYF.

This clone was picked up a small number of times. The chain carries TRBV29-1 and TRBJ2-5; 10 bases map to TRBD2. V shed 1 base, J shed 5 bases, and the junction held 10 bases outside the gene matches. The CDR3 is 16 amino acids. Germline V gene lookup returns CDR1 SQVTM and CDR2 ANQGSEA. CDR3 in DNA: TGCAGCGTTGAAGTGGGGGCTAGCGGGAGAGGCGAGACCCAGTACTTC. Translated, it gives CSVEVGASGRGETQYF.

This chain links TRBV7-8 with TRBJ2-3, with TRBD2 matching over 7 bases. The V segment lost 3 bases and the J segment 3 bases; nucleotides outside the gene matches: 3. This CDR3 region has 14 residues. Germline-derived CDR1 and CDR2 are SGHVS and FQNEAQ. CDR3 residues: CASSFVGGTDTQYF. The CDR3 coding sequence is TGTGCCAGCAGCTTTGTGGGAGGGACAGATACGCAGTATTTT.

This CDR3 is CSARTGVEAFF. For the CDR3, the DNA is TGCAGCGCCCGGACAGGGGTTGAAGCTTTCTTT. V gene TRBV29-1 combines with J gene TRBJ1-1; 9 bases fit TRBD1. Trimming cost V 7 bases and J 7 bases; bases outside gene matches: 4. The CDR3 length is 11 residues. The germline CDR1 and CDR2 sequences are SQVTM and ANQGSEA.

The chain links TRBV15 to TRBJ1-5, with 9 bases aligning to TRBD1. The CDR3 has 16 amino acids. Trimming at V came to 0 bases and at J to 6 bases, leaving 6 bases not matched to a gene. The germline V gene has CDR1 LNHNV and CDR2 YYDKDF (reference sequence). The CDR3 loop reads CATSRDRWTGVQPQHF. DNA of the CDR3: TGTGCCACCAGCAGAGATAGGTGGACAGGGGTTCAGCCCCAGCATTTT. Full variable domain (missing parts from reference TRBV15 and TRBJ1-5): DAMVIQNPRYQVTQFGKPVTLSCSQTLNHNVMYWYQQKSSQAPKLLFHYYDKDFNNEADTPDNFQSRRPNTSFCFLDIRSPGLGDTAMYLCATSRDRWTGVQPQHFGDGTRLSIL.

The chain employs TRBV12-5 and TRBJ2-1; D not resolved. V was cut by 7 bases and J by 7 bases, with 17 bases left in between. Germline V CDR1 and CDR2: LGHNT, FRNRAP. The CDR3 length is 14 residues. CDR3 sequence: CASALRAQSNEQFF. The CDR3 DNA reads TGTGCTAGTGCCCTGAGAGCACAGAGTAATGAGCAGTTCTTC.

CDR3 sequence: CAWSVGLAGLIGELFF. The CDR3 coding sequence is TGTGCCTGGAGTGTAGGGCTAGCGGGATTAATCGGGGAGCTGTTTTTT. The genes are TRBV30 and TRBJ2-2; 9 nucleotides align to TRBD2. The CDR3 covers 16 residues. Trimming at V came to 0 bases and at J to 7 bases, leaving 9 bases not matched to a gene. Germline V CDR1 and CDR2: GTSNPN, SVGIG (reference sequence).

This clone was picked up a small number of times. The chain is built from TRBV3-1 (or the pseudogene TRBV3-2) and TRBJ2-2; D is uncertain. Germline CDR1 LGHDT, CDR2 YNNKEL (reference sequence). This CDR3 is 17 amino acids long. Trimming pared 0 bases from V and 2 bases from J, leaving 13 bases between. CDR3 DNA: TGTGCCAGCAGCCAAGAAGGAAGCGCCTTAAACACCGGGGAGCTGTTTTTT. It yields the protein CASSQEGSALNTGELFF.

The CDR3 protein is CASSEPGANEKLFF. The CDR3 coding sequence is TGTGCCAGCAGTGAACCGGGAGCGAATGAAAAACTGTTTTTT. The chain is built from TRBV25-1 and TRBJ1-4; no definite D call. Germline V CDR1 and CDR2: MGHDK, SYGVNS. This CDR3 is 14 amino acids long. Trimming took 2 bases from V and 5 from J, leaving 9 bases between them.

The CDR3 loop is CASSLGEATQYF. CDR3 nucleotides: TGCGCCAGCAGCTTGGGAGAGGCGACCCAGTACTTC. This chain uses TRBV5-1 with TRBJ2-5; no clear D. The V and J ends lost 0 bases and 7 bases respectively, with 7 bases between them. The CDR3 consists of 12 residues. Germline V gene sequence: CDR1 SGHRS, CDR2 YFSETQ.

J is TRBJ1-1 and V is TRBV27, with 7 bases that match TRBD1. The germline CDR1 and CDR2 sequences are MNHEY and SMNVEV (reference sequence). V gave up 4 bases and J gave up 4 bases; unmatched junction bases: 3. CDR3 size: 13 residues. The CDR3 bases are TGTGCCAGCAGTTCTTACAGGGGCACTGAAGCTTTCTTT. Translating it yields CASSSYRGTEAFF.

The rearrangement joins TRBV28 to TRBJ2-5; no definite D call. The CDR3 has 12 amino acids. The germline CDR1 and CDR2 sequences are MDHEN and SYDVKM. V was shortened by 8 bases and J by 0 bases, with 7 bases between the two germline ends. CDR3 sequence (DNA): TGTGCCAGCCGCCCGGACCAAGAGACCCAGTACTTC. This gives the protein CASRPDQETQYF.

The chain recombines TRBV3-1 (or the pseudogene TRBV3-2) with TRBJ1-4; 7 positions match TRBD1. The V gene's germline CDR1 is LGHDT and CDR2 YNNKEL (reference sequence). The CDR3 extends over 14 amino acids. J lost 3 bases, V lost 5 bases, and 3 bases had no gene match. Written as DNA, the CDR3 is TGTGCCAGCAGCGACAGGGCACCTAATGAAAAACTGTTTTTT. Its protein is CASSDRAPNEKLFF.

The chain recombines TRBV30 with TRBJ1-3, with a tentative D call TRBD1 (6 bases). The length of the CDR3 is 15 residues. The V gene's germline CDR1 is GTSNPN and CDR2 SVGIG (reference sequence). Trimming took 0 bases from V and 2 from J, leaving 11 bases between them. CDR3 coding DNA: TGTGCCTGGAGTGTAGGCTGGACAGCTGGAAACACCATATATTTT. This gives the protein CAWSVGWTAGNTIYF.

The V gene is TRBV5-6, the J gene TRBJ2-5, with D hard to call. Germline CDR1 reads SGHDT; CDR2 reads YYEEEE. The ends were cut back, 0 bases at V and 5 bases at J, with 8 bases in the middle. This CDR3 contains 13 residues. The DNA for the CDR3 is TGTGCCAGCAGCTTGGGGCTCCTGGAGACCCAGTACTTC. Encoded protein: CASSLGLLETQYF.

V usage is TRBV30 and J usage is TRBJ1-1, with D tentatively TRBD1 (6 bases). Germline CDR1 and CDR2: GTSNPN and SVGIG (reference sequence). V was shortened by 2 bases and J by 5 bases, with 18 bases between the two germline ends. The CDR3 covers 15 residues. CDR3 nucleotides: TGTGCCTGGAGTCCTTGGGGGGGAGGGGGAACTGAAGCTTTCTTT. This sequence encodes CAWSPWGGGGTEAFF. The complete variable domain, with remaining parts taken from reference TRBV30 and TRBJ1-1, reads SQTIHQWPATLVQPVGSPLSLECTVEGTSNPNLYWYRQAAGRGLQLLFYSVGIGQISSEVPQNLSASRPQDRQFILSSKKLLLSDSGFYLCAWSPWGGGGTEAFFGQGTRLTVV.

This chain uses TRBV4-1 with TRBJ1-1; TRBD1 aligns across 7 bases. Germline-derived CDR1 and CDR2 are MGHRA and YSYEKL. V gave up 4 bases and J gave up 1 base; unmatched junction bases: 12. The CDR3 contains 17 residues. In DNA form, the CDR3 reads TGCGCCAGCAGCCCCCCGGGAGGGGGCGCCGGGAACACTGAAGCTTTCTTT. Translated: CASSPPGGGAGNTEAFF.

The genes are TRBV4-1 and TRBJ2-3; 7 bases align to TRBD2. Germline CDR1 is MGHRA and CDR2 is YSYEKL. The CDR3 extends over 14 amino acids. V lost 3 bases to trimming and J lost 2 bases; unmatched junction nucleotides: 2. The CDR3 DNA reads TGCGCCAGCAGCCAGGGGAGGGCCACAGATACGCAGTATTTT. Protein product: CASSQGRATDTQYF.

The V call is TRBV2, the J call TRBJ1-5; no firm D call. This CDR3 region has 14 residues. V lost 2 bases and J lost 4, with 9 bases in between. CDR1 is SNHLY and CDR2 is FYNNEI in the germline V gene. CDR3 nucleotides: TGTGCCAGCAGTGAATCACAGATGAATCAGCCCCAGCATTTT. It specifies CASSESQMNQPQHF.

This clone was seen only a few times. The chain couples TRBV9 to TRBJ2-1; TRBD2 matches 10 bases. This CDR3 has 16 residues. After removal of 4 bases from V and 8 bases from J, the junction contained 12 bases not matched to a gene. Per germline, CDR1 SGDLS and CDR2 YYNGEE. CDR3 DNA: TGTGCCAGCAGCTCCGGTCAGCGGGAGGGGCGCGATGAGCAGTTCTTC. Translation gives CASSSGQREGRDEQFF.

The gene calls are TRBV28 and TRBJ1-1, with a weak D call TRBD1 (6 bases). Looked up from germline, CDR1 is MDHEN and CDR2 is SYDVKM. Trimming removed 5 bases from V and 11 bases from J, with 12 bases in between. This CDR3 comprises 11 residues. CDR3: CASSTDRLAFF. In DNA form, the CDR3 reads TGTGCCAGCAGTACGGACAGATTGGCTTTCTTT.

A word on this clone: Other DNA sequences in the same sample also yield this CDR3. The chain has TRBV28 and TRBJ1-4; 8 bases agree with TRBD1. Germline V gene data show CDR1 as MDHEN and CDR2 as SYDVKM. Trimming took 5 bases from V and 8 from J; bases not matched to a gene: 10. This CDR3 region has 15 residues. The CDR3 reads CASSPPDRVREKLFF. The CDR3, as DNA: TGTGCCAGCAGTCCGCCGGACAGGGTGCGAGAAAAACTGTTTTTT.

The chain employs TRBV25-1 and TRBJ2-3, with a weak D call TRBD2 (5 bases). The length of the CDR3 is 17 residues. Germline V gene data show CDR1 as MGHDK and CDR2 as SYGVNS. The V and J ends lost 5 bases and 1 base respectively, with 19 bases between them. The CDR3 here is CASSSAMTTAGTDTQYF. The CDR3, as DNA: TGTGCCAGCAGTTCCGCAATGACTACGGCGGGCACAGATACGCAGTATTTT.

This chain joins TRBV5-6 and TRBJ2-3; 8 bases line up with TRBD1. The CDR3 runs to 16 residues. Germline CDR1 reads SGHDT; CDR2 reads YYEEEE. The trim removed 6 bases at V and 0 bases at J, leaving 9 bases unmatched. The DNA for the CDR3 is TGTGCCAGCACTCTCGCTCGGGACAGGAGCACAGATACGCAGTATTTT. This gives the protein CASTLARDRSTDTQYF.

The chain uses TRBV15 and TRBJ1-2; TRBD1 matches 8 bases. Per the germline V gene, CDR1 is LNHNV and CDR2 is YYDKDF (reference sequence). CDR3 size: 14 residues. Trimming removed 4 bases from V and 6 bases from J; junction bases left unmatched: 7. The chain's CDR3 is CATSNRQGKDGYTF. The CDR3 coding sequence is TGTGCCACCAGCAACAGACAGGGGAAGGATGGCTACACCTTC.

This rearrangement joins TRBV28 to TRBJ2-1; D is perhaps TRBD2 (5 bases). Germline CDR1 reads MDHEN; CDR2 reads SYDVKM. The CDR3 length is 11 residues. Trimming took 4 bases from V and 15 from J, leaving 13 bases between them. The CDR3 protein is CASSSRRAGFF. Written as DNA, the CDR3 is TGTGCCAGCAGTTCGCGACGGGCGGGGTTCTTC.

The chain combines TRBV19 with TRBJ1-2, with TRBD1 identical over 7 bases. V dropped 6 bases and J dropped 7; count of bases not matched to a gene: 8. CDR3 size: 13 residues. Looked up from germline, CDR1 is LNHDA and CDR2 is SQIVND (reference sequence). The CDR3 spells CASRWEGGSGYTF. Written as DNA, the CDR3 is TGTGCCAGTAGGTGGGAAGGGGGCTCTGGCTACACCTTC.

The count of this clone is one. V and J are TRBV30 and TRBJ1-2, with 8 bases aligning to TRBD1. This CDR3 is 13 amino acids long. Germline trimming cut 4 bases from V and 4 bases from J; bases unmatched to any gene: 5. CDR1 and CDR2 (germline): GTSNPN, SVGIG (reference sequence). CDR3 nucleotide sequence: TGTGCCTGGATGGCAGGGGGCAGCTATGGCTACACCTTC. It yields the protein CAWMAGGSYGYTF.